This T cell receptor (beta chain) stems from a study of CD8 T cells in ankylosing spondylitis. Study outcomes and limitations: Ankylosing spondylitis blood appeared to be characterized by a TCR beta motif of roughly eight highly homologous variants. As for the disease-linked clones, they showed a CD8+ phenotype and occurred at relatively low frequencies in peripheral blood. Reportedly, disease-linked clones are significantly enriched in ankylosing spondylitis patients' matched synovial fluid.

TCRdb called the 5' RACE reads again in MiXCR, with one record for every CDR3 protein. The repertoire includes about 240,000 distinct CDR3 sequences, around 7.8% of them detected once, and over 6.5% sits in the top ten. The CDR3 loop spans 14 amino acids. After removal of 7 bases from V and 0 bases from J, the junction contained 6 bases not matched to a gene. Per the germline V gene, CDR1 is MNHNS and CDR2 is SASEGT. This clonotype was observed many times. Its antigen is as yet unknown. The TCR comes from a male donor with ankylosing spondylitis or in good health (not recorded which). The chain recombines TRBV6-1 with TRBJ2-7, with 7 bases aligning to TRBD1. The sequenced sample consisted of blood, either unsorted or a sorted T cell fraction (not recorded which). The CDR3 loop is CASKRGQSSYEQYF. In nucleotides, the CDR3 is TGTGCCAGCAAAAGGGGACAGAGCTCCTACGAGCAGTACTTC.